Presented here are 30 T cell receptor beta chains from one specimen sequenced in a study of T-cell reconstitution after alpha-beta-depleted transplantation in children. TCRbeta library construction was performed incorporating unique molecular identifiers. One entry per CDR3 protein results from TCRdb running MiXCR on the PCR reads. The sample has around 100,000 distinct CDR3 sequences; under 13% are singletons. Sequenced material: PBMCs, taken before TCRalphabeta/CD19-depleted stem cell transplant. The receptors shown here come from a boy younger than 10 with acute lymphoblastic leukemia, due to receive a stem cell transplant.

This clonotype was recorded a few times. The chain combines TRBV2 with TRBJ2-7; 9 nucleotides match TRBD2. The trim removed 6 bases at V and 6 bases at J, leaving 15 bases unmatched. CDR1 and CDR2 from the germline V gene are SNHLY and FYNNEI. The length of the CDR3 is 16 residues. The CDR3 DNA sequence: TGTGCCAGCAGGGCCCTAGGGGGGACTAGCCCGCCCGAGCAGTACTTC. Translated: CASRALGGTSPPEQYF.

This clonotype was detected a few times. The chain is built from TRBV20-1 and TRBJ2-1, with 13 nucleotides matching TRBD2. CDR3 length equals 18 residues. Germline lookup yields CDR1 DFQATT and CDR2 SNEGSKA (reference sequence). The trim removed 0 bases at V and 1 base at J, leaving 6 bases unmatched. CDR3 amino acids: CSARDPPTSGRSYNEQFF. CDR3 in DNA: TGCAGTGCTAGAGACCCCCCGACTAGCGGGAGGTCCTACAATGAGCAGTTCTTC.

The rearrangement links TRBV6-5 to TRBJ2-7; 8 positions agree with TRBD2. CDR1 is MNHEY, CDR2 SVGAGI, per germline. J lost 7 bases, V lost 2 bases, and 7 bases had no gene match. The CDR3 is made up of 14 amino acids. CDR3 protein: CASSYRLAGWEQYF. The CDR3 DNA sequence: TGTGCCAGCAGTTACCGATTAGCGGGGTGGGAGCAGTACTTC.

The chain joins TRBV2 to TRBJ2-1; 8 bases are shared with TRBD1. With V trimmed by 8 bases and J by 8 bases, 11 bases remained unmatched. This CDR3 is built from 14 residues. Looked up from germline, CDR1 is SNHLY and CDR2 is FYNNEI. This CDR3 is CASAEDRAGDEQFF. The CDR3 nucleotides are TGTGCCAGCGCGGAGGACAGGGCGGGCGATGAGCAGTTCTTC.

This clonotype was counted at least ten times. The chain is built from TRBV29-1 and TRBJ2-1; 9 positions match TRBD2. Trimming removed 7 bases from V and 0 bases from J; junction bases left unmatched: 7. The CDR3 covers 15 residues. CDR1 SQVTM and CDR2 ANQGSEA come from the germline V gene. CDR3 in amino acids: CSAATSGSSYNEQFF. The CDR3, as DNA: TGCAGCGCCGCGACTAGCGGCAGCTCCTACAATGAGCAGTTCTTC.

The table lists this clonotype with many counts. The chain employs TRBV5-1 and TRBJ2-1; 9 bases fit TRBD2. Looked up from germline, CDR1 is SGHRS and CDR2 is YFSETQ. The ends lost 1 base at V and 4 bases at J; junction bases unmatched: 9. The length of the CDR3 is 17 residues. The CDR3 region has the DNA TGCGCCAGCAGCTTGCTTTCCCCTAGCGGGATTTACAATGAGCAGTTCTTC. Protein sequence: CASSLLSPSGIYNEQFF.

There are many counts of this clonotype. CDR3 region: CSARGSNEQFF. Written as DNA, the CDR3 is TGCAGTGCTAGAGGATCCAATGAGCAGTTCTTC. This sequence joins TRBV20-1 and TRBJ2-1; D unclear. Trimming took off 1 base at V and 6 bases at J, with 4 bases between the two ends. Germline CDR1 DFQATT, CDR2 SNEGSKA (reference sequence). CDR3 size: 11 residues.

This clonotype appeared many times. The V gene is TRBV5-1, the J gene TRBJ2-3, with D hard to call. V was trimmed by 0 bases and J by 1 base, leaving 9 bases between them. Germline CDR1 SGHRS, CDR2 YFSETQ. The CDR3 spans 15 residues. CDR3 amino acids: CASSLASRGTDTQYF. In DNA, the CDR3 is TGCGCCAGCAGCTTGGCCTCTCGGGGCACAGATACGCAGTATTTT.

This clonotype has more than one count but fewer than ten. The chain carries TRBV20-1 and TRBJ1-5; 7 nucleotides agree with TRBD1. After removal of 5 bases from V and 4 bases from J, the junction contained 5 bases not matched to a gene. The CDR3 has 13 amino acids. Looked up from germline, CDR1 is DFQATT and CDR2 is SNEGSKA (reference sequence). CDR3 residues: CSALTGQNQPQHF. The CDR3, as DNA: TGCAGTGCTTTGACAGGGCAGAATCAGCCCCAGCATTTT.

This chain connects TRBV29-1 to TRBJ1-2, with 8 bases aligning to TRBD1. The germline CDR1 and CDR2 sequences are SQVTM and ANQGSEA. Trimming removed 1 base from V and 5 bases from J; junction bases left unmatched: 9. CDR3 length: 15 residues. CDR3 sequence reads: CSVEVQGARLYGYTF. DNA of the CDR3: TGCAGCGTTGAAGTCCAGGGGGCGCGTCTATATGGCTACACCTTC.

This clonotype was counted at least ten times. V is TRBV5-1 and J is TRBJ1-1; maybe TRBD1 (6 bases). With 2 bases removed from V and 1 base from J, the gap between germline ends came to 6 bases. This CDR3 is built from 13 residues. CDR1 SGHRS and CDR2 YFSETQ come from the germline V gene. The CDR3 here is CASSLGGNTEAFF. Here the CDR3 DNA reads TGCGCCAGCAGCTTAGGGGGGAACACTGAAGCTTTCTTT. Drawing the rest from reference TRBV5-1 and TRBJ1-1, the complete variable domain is KAGVTQTPRYLIKTRGQQVTLSCSPISGHRSVSWYQQTPGQGLQFLFEYFSETQRNKGNFPGRFSGRQFSNSRSEMNVSTLELGDSALYLCASSLGGNTEAFFGQGTRLTVV.

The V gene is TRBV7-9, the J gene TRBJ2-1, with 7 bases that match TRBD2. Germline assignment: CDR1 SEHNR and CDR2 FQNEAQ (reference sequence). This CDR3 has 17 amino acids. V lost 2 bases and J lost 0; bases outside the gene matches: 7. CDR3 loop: CASSLSPLAVSYNEQFF. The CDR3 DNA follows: TGTGCCAGCAGCTTAAGCCCTCTAGCGGTCTCCTACAATGAGCAGTTCTTC. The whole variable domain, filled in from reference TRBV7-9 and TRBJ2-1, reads DTGVSQNPRHKITKRGQNVTFRCDPISEHNRLYWYRQTLGQGPEFLTYFQNEAQLEKSRLLSDRFSAERPKGSFSTLEIQRTEQGDSAMYLCASSLSPLAVSYNEQFFGPGTRLTVL.

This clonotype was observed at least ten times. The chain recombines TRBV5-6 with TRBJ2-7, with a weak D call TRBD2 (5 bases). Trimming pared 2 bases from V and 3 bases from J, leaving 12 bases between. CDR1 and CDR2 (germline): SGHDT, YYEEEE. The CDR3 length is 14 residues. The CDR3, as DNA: TGTGCCAGCAGCTTTTCGGAGGTTCTCTACGAGCAGTACTTC. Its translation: CASSFSEVLYEQYF. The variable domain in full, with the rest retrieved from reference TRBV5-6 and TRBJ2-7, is DAGVTQSPTHLIKTRGQQVTLRCSPKSGHDTVSWYQQALGQGPQFIFQYYEEEERQRGNFPDRFSGHQFPNYSSELNVNALLLGDSALYLCASSFSEVLYEQYFGPGTRLTVT.

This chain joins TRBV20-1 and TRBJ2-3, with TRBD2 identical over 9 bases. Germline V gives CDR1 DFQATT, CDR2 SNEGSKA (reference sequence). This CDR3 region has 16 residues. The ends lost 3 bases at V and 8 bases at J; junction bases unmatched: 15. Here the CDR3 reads CSARSHLAGVASTQYF. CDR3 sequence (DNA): TGCAGTGCTAGGTCGCACTTAGCGGGAGTCGCAAGTACGCAGTATTTT.

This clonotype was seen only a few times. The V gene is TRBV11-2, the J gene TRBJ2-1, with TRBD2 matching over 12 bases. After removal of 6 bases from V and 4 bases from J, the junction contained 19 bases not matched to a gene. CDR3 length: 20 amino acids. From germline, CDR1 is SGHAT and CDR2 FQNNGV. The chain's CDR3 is CASRDLKQIRGTSGYNEQFF. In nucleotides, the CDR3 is TGTGCCAGCAGGGACCTAAAACAAATAAGAGGGACTAGCGGGTACAATGAGCAGTTCTTC. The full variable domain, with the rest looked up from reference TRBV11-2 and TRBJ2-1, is EAGVAQSPRYKIIEKRQSVAFWCNPISGHATLYWYQQILGQGPKLLIQFQNNGVVDDSQLPKDRFSAERLKGVDSTLKIQPAKLEDSAVYLCASRDLKQIRGTSGYNEQFFGPGTRLTVL.

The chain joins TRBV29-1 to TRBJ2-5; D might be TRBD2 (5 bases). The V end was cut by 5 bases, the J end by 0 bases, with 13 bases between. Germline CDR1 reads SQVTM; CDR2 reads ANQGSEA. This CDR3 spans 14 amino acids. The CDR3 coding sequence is TGCAGCGTTCTTCGTGGACTGTACCAAGAGACCCAGTACTTC. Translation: CSVLRGLYQETQYF.

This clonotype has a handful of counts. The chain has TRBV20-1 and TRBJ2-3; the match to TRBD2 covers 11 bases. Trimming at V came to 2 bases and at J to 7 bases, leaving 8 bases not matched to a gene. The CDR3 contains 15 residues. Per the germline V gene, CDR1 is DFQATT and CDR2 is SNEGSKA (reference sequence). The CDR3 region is CSARFPGLAANTQYF. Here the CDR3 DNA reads TGCAGTGCTAGATTTCCGGGACTAGCGGCTAATACGCAGTATTTT.

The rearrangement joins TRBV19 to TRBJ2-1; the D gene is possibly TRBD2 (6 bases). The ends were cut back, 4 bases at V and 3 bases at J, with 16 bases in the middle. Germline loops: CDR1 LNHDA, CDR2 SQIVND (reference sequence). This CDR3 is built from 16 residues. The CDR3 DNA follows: TGTGCCAGTAGTAGGGGTCGAGGCGGGGACTACAATGAGCAGTTCTTC. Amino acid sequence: CASSRGRGGDYNEQFF.

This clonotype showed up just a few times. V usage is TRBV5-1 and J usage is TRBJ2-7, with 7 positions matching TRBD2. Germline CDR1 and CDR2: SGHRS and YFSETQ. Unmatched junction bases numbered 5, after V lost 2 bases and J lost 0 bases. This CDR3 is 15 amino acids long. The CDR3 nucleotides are TGCGCCAGCAGCTTCGGGGGGAGTCCCTCCTACGAGCAGTACTTC. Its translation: CASSFGGSPSYEQYF.

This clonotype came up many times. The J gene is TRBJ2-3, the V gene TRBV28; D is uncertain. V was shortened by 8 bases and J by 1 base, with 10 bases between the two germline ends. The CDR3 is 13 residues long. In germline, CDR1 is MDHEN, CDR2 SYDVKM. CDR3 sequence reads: CASVFSGTDTQYF. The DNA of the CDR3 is TGTGCCAGCGTCTTTTCAGGCACAGATACGCAGTATTTT.

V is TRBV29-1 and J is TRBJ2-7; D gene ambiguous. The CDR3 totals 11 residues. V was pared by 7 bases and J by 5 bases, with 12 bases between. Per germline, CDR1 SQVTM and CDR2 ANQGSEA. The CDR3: CSALDGHEQYF. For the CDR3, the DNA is TGCAGCGCCCTGGATGGCCACGAGCAGTACTTC.

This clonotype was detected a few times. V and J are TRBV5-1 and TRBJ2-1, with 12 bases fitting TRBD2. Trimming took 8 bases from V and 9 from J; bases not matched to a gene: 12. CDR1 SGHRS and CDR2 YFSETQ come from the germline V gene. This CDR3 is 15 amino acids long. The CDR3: CASEETSGSLGEQFF. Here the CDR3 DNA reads TGCGCCAGTGAGGAGACTAGCGGGAGTCTGGGTGAGCAGTTCTTC.

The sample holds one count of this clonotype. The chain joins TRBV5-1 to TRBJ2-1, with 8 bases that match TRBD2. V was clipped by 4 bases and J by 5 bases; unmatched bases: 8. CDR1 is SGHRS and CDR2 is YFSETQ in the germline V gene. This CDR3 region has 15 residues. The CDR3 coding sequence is TGCGCCAGCAGCGCACCTAGCGGGTCGCACAATGAGCAGTTCTTC. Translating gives CASSAPSGSHNEQFF.

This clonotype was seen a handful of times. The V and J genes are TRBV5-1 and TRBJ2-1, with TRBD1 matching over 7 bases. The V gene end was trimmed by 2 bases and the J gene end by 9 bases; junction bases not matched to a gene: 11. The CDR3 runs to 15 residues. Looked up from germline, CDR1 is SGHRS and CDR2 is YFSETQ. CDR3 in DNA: TGCGCCAGCAGCTTCGACAGGGTTGGTATCGGTGAGCAGTTCTTC. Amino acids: CASSFDRVGIGEQFF.

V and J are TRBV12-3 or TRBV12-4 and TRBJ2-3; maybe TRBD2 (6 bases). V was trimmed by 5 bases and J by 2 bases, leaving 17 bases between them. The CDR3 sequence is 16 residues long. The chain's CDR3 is CASSPQGGITTDTQYF. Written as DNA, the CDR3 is TGTGCCAGCAGTCCCCAAGGCGGGATCACCACAGATACGCAGTATTTT.

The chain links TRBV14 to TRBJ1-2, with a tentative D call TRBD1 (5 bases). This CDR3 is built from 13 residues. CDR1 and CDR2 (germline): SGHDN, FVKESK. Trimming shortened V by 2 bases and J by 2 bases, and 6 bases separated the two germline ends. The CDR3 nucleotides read TGTGCCAGCAGCCAAAGGACAAACTATGGCTACACCTTC. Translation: CASSQRTNYGYTF.

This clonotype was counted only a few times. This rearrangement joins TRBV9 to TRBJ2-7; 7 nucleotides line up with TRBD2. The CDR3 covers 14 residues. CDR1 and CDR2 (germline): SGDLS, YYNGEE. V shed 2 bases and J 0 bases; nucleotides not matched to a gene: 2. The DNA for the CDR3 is TGTGCCAGCAGCGTTTCTAGCGGCTCCTACGAGCAGTACTTC. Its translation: CASSVSSGSYEQYF. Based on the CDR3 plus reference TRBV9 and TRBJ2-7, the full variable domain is DSGVTQTPKHLITATGQRVTLRCSPRSGDLSVYWYQQSLDQGLQFLIQYYNGEERAKGNILERFSAQQFPDLHSELNLSSLELGDSALYFCASSVSSGSYEQYFGPGTRLTVT.

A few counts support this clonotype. DNA for the CDR3: TGCAGCGTTGAATTGGGACAGCGTAACACCTTC. Its protein product is CSVELGQRNTF. The rearrangement uses TRBV29-1 and TRBJ1-2, with 7 bases that match TRBD1. With V trimmed by 2 bases and J by 12 bases, 6 bases remained unmatched. This CDR3 is built from 11 residues. Germline V gives CDR1 SQVTM, CDR2 ANQGSEA. The full variable domain, completed using reference TRBV29-1 and TRBJ1-2, is SAVISQKPSRDICQRGTSLTIQCQVDSQVTMMFWYRQQPGQSLTLIATANQGSEATYESGFVIDKFPISRPNLTFSTLTVSNMSPEDSSIYLCSVELGQRNTFGSGTRLTVV.

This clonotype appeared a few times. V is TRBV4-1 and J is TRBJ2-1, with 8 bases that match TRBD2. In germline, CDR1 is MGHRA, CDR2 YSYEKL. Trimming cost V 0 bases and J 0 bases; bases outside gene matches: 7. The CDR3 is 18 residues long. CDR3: CASSQDTASGLSYNEQFF. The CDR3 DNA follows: TGCGCCAGCAGCCAAGATACAGCTAGCGGGCTCTCCTACAATGAGCAGTTCTTC.

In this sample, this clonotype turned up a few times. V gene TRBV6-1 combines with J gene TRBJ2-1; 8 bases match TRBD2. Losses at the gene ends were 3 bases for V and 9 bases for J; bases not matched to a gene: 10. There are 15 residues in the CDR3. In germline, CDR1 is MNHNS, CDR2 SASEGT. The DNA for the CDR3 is TGTGCCAGCAGTGAGCAGCGGGAGCTCTTCCTTGAGCAGTTCTTC. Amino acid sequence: CASSEQRELFLEQFF.